These T cell receptor beta chains were read from a single sample in a study of blood T cell repertoires in COVID-19. Profiling relied on immunoSEQ multiplex PCR, and the TCRdb table lists in-frame clones only, not all of them. The top ten clones hold roughly 2% of a sample with 300,000 to 500,000 clones, 88% of them seen once. The sequenced sample was PBMCs or T cells enriched from blood (not recorded which). The origin of the receptors is a woman in her thirties or forties with acute COVID-19. Both conserved end residues are part of each CDR3. A D gene is named only where the DNA matches it firmly. Clone sizes are given selectively: once, few, many, or a class where the clone is expanded.

J gene | V gene | clone size | D gene | CDR3 protein | CDR3 DNA
TRBJ2-7 | TRBV11-2 | few | TRBD1 | CASSLGAGGYEQYF | TGTGCCAGCAGCTTAGGGGCAGGGGGCTACGAGCAGTACTTC
TRBJ2-7 | TRBV11-2 | NA | TRBD1 | CASSLTLGQGNNEQYF | TGTGCCAGCAGCTTGACCTTGGGACAGGGGAACAACGAGCAGTACTTC
TRBJ2-2 | TRBV3-1/TRBV3-2 | NA | NA | CASSYSGTGELFF | TGTGCCAGCAGCTATTCGGGCACCGGGGAGCTGTTTTTT
TRBJ2-7 | TRBV6-5 | NA | TRBD1 | CASSFRQGMRYEQYF | TGTGCCAGCAGTTTCCGACAGGGTATGAGATACGAGCAGTACTTC
TRBJ2-2 | TRBV18 | NA | TRBD1 | CASSRLGTGTTGELFF | TGTGCCAGCTCGCGTCTCGGGACAGGGACGACCGGGGAGCTGTTTTTT
TRBJ1-2 | TRBV7-9 | NA | TRBD1 | CASSPTGQYGYTF | TGTGCCAGCAGCCCTACGGGACAGTATGGCTACACCTTC
TRBJ2-1 | TRBV2 | NA | NA | CASSEVRNEQFF | TGTGCCAGCAGTGAGGTCAGGAATGAGCAGTTCTTC
TRBJ2-2 | TRBV7-9 | NA | NA | CASSLWGLDTGELFF | TGTGCCAGCAGCTTATGGGGGCTCGACACCGGGGAGCTGTTTTTT
TRBJ2-7 | TRBV19 | NA | NA | CASSMVQGIYEQYF | TGTGCCAGTAGTATGGTTCAGGGTATCTACGAGCAGTACTTC
TRBJ1-1 | TRBV7-2 | NA | NA | CASSLRGSDTEAFF | TGTGCCAGCAGCTTAAGGGGTTCGGACACTGAAGCTTTCTTT
TRBJ2-2 | TRBV30 | NA | TRBD1 | CAWMLEREGAFGELFF | TGTGCCTGGATGTTGGAACGAGAGGGGGCCTTCGGGGAGCTGTTTTTT
TRBJ2-3 | TRBV5-1 | NA | TRBD2 | CASSFAGGLRTDTQYF | TGCGCCAGCAGCTTTGCGGGGGGGCTCCGCACAGATACGCAGTATTTT
TRBJ1-1 | TRBV7-9 | NA | TRBD1 | CASSSYGTGNEAFF | TGTGCCAGCAGCTCTTACGGGACAGGGAATGAAGCTTTCTTT
TRBJ1-1 | TRBV7-9 | NA | NA | CASSPRQVEVEAFF | TGTGCCAGCAGCCCCCGACAGGTGGAGGTTGAAGCTTTCTTT
TRBJ1-4 | TRBV6-2/TRBV6-3 | NA | TRBD1 | CASSYSDRVPEKLFF | TGTGCCAGCAGTTACTCGGACAGGGTCCCTGAAAAACTGTTTTTT
TRBJ1-1 | TRBV30 | NA | NA | CAWSGNQNTEAFF | TGTGCCTGGAGCGGGAATCAGAACACTGAAGCTTTCTTT
TRBJ1-6 | TRBV2 | NA | NA | CASTSLGGLYNSPLHF | TGTGCCAGCACCTCCCTGGGGGGGCTCTATAATTCACCCCTCCACTTT
TRBJ1-1 | TRBV27 | NA | TRBD1 | CASSFLRQGATEAFF | TGTGCCAGCAGTTTCCTTCGACAGGGGGCCACAGAAGCTTTCTTT
TRBJ2-3 | TRBV5-1 | NA | NA | CASSLESRDTQYF | TGCGCCAGCAGCTTGGAATCCAGAGATACGCAGTATTTT
TRBJ1-1 | TRBV9 | NA | TRBD1 | CASSALGQGNTEAFF | TGTGCCAGCAGCGCCCTTGGACAGGGGAACACTGAAGCTTTCTTT
TRBJ1-2 | TRBV5-4 | once | NA | CASSLVAGRDYGYTF | TGTGCCAGCAGCCTCGTGGCAGGGAGGGACTATGGCTACACCTTC
TRBJ1-2 | TRBV6-5 | NA | TRBD1 | CASSFHPGQSYGYTF | TGTGCCAGCAGTTTCCATCCGGGACAGTCCTATGGCTACACCTTC
TRBJ2-3 | TRBV5-4 | NA | NA | CASSLGEGGADTQYF | TGTGCCAGCAGCCTGGGCGAGGGGGGGGCAGATACGCAGTATTTT
TRBJ1-2 | TRBV29-1 | NA | TRBD1 | CSEKGTERGYTF | TGCAGCGAGAAGGGGACAGAAAGGGGCTACACCTTC
TRBJ1-3 | TRBV19 | NA | NA | CASSTLDYAPGNTIYF | TGTGCCAGTAGTACCCTGGACTACGCTCCGGGAAACACCATATATTTT
TRBJ1-2 | TRBV6-5 | once | NA | CASSYSRGYGYTF | TGTGCCAGCAGTTACTCGCGGGGTTATGGCTACACCTTC
TRBJ1-5 | TRBV15 | NA | TRBD1 | CATSRDRGSGQPQHF | TGTGCCACCAGCAGGGACAGGGGGTCGGGTCAGCCCCAGCATTTT
TRBJ1-1 | TRBV10-2 | NA | NA | CATATGNTEAFF | TGCGCCACGGCGACAGGGAACACTGAAGCTTTCTTT
TRBJ2-7 | TRBV27 | NA | TRBD2 | CASSFLAGGGHSYEQYF | TGTGCCAGCAGTTTTCTTGCCGGGGGGGGTCACTCCTACGAGCAGTACTTC
TRBJ2-5 | TRBV19 | NA | NA | CASSISAGKGETQYF | TGTGCCAGTAGTATCTCAGCGGGTAAGGGAGAGACCCAGTACTTC
TRBJ1-2 | TRBV6-5 | NA | TRBD1 | CASSWDRDRGYTF | TGTGCCAGCAGCTGGGACAGGGACCGCGGCTACACCTTC
TRBJ2-2 | TRBV24-1 | NA | NA | CATSDLFTGELFF | TGTGCCACCAGTGACCTTTTCACCGGGGAGCTGTTTTTT
TRBJ2-1 | TRBV11-3 | NA | TRBD1 | CASSGGTGINEQFF | TGTGCCAGCAGCGGGGGGACAGGGATTAATGAGCAGTTCTTC